These 29 T cell receptor beta chains share one sample of origin, sequenced in a study of blood T cell repertoires in COVID-19. TCRdb keeps only in-frame clones here, not all; method: immunoSEQ multiplex PCR. This table holds roughly 300,000 clones, about 87% found once. The specimen sequenced was PBMCs or T cells enriched from blood (not recorded which). Source of these receptors: a woman in her thirties who had recovered from COVID-19.

This sequence joins TRBV27 and TRBJ2-7, with TRBD1 as a possible D gene (5 bases). The V gene's germline CDR1 is MNHEY and CDR2 SMNVEV (reference sequence). The CDR3 has 14 amino acids. The germline V and J ends were trimmed by 5 bases and 3 bases, with 14 bases remaining between them. In DNA, the CDR3 is TGTGCCAGCAGTCCCCAGGGCACCTTCTACGAGCAGTACTTC. Translated: CASSPQGTFYEQYF.

The genes are TRBV19 and TRBJ1-2, with 8 bases matching TRBD1. The CDR3 has 14 amino acids. Germline V gene lookup returns CDR1 LNHDA and CDR2 SQIVND (reference sequence). V shed 4 bases, J shed 4 bases, and the junction held 5 bases outside the gene matches. CDR3 region: CASSTTGEPYGYTF. The CDR3 DNA reads as TGTGCCAGTAGTACGACAGGGGAACCCTATGGCTACACCTTC.

The chain has TRBV5-4 and TRBJ2-7; D unclear. CDR3 length: 12 residues. The V gene lost 0 bases and the J gene lost 7 bases, with 8 bases spanning the gap. Looked up from germline, CDR1 is SGHNT and CDR2 is YYREEE (reference sequence). The DNA for the CDR3 is TGTGCCAGCAGCTTGGACTACGGAGAGCAGTACTTC. Its protein product is CASSLDYGEQYF.

This clone was recorded only once. V and J are TRBV6-2 or TRBV6-3 and TRBJ1-5, with D perhaps TRBD1 (5 bases). V lost 5 bases to trimming and J lost 5 bases, with 16 bases between them. CDR1 is MNHEY and CDR2 is SVGEGT in the germline V gene. The CDR3 length is 15 residues. The CDR3 bases are TGTGCCAGCAGTGGAGGGGCACCAGGGCATCAGCCCCAGCATTTT. This sequence encodes CASSGGAPGHQPQHF.

This chain links TRBV15 with TRBJ1-5; perhaps TRBD1 as D (5 bases). The CDR3 is 14 residues long. Per the germline V gene, CDR1 is LNHNV and CDR2 is YYDKDF (reference sequence). With 6 bases removed from V and 4 bases from J, the gap between germline ends came to 13 bases. CDR3: CATRVNGGNQPQHF. CDR3 in DNA: TGTGCCACCAGGGTAAACGGGGGTAATCAGCCCCAGCATTTT.

This clone has only one observation. This chain uses TRBV4-3 with TRBJ1-2; D remains unclear. The CDR3 has 14 residues. The germline V gene has CDR1 LGHNA and CDR2 YSLEER. Trimming removed 0 bases at V and 4 bases at J, with 9 bases between. CDR3 in amino acids: CASSQDAAGYGYTF. CDR3 sequence (DNA): TGCGCCAGCAGCCAAGATGCCGCAGGCTATGGCTACACCTTC.

This clone was detected only a few times. This sample includes further DNA sequences coding for the same CDR3. The chain is built from TRBV9 and TRBJ1-2, with no clear D. The CDR3 consists of 13 residues. Trimming took 0 bases from V and 3 from J, leaving 6 bases between them. The germline CDR1 and CDR2 sequences are SGDLS and YYNGEE. DNA of the CDR3: TGTGCCAGCAGCGTAGGAGGAGACTATGGCTACACCTTC. Amino acid sequence: CASSVGGDYGYTF.

The chain combines TRBV7-2 with TRBJ2-3; 13 bases align to TRBD2. The CDR3 is 15 residues long. Germline V gene sequence: CDR1 SGHTA, CDR2 FQGNSA. V gave up 5 bases and J gave up 3 bases; unmatched junction bases: 2. The DNA of the CDR3 is TGTGCCAGCAGCAAACTAGCGGGGGGGACAGATACGCAGTATTTT. Translated, it gives CASSKLAGGTDTQYF.

V is TRBV7-3 and J is TRBJ2-2; 10 bases agree with TRBD1. The germline V gene has CDR1 SGHTA and CDR2 FQGTGA. Unmatched junction bases numbered 3, after V lost 5 bases and J lost 6 bases. This CDR3 has 14 amino acids. CDR3 in DNA: TGTGCCAGCAGCACAGGACAGGGGGCCGGGGAGCTGTTTTTT. It codes for CASSTGQGAGELFF.

The chain carries TRBV27 and TRBJ2-7; the D is unclear. V lost 2 bases, J lost 1 base, and 12 bases lay in between. This CDR3 has 15 residues. Looked up from germline, CDR1 is MNHEY and CDR2 is SMNVEV (reference sequence). This CDR3 is CASSLLGANSYEQYF. For the CDR3, the DNA is TGTGCCAGCAGTTTACTAGGAGCTAATTCCTACGAGCAGTACTTC.

This chain links TRBV7-2 with TRBJ1-2; D gene unclear. Germline V gene lookup returns CDR1 SGHTA and CDR2 FQGNSA. The length of the CDR3 is 12 residues. V shed 1 base and J shed 4 bases, with 4 bases lying between them. The CDR3 loop is CASSLDSYGYTF. The CDR3 region has the DNA TGTGCCAGCAGCTTAGACAGCTATGGCTACACCTTC.

Only one count was recorded for this clone. The rearrangement uses TRBV6-5 and TRBJ1-2; TRBD1 matches 10 bases. CDR3 size: 15 residues. Germline V gene sequence: CDR1 MNHEY, CDR2 SVGAGI. J was trimmed by 3 bases and V by 5 bases; bases with no gene match: 6. The CDR3 is CASSIPGQGDYGYTF. As DNA, the CDR3 is TGTGCCAGCAGTATACCCGGACAGGGGGACTATGGCTACACCTTC.

The chain has TRBV21-1 and TRBJ1-2. TRBV21-1 represents a pseudogene. The CDR3 is 10 amino acids. In DNA, the CDR3 is TGTGCCAGCCGGGAGTATGGCTACACCTTC. It specifies CASREYGYTF.

The rearrangement uses TRBV19 and TRBJ2-7; D gene uncertain. Germline values: CDR1 LNHDA, CDR2 SQIVND (reference sequence). The CDR3 contains 13 residues. Trimming stripped 5 bases from V and 1 base from J, with 9 bases between. This CDR3 reads CASSLGQSYEQYF. The DNA for the CDR3 is TGTGCCAGTAGTCTAGGTCAGTCCTACGAGCAGTACTTC. Combining the CDR3 with reference TRBV19 and TRBJ2-7 gives the whole variable domain DGGITQSPKYLFRKEGQNVTLSCEQNLNHDAMYWYRQDPGQGLRLIYYSQIVNDFQKGDIAEGYSVSREKKESFPLTVTSAQKNPTAFYLCASSLGQSYEQYFGPGTRLTVT.

This sequence joins TRBV18 and TRBJ1-5; 9 bases match TRBD1. CDR3 size: 15 residues. The J segment lost 2 bases and the V segment lost 4 bases, leaving 3 bases of the junction unmatched. In germline, CDR1 is KGHSH, CDR2 LQKENI. The chain's CDR3 is CASSRDRAGNQPQHF. The CDR3 DNA follows: TGTGCCAGCTCACGGGACAGGGCGGGCAATCAGCCCCAGCATTTT. Full variable domain (remainder filled in from reference TRBV18 and TRBJ1-5): NAGVMQNPRHLVRRRGQEARLRCSPMKGHSHVYWYRQLPEEGLKFMVYLQKENIIDESGMPKERFSAEFPKEGPSILRIQQVVRGDSAAYFCASSRDRAGNQPQHFGDGTRLSIL.

This chain uses TRBV29-1 with TRBJ2-1; TRBD1 agrees at 9 bases. V shed 6 bases, J shed 8 bases, and the junction held 5 bases outside the gene matches. The CDR3 is 12 amino acids. CDR1 and CDR2 (germline): SQVTM, ANQGSEA. The CDR3 spells CSVPRQGDEQFF. The CDR3 DNA sequence: TGCAGCGTCCCTCGACAGGGGGATGAGCAGTTCTTC.

This clone was recorded only once. This chain uses TRBV25-1 with TRBJ1-1; TRBD1 matches at 8 bases. This CDR3 region has 16 residues. The V gene's germline CDR1 is MGHDK and CDR2 SYGVNS. J lost 4 bases, V lost 0 bases, and 7 bases had no gene match. The CDR3 loop reads CASSEYGQGVSTEAFF. Here the CDR3 DNA reads TGTGCCAGCAGTGAATATGGACAGGGCGTTTCCACTGAAGCTTTCTTT.

The CDR3 here is CASSPNTGGTEAFF. The DNA of the CDR3 is TGTGCCAGCTCACCTAACACCGGAGGCACTGAAGCTTTCTTT. The chain has TRBV18 and TRBJ1-1; D gene unclear. CDR3 size: 14 residues. Trimming removed 3 bases from V and 4 bases from J, with 12 bases in between. Germline V CDR1 and CDR2: KGHSH, LQKENI.

Here the CDR3 DNA reads TGTGCCAGTAGTATAGGAACTGGAGGTGAAAAACTGTTTTTT. It yields the protein CASSIGTGGEKLFF. The rearrangement joins TRBV19 to TRBJ1-4; D remains ambiguous. Looked up from germline, CDR1 is LNHDA and CDR2 is SQIVND (reference sequence). The CDR3 contains 14 residues. Between the trimmed V and J ends, which lost 1 base and 7 bases, there was a span of 10 bases.

The chain employs TRBV5-6 and TRBJ1-5, with D hard to call. Germline V gives CDR1 SGHDT, CDR2 YYEEEE. Trimming removed 1 base from V and 5 bases from J, with 13 bases in between. The CDR3 covers 15 residues. CDR3 nucleotide sequence: TGTGCCAGCAGCTTGTATTCGAGAAGCGATCAGCCCCAGCATTTT. This sequence encodes CASSLYSRSDQPQHF.

V gene TRBV29-1 combines with J gene TRBJ1-1; 8 bases align to TRBD1. This CDR3 spans 17 amino acids. Germline CDR1 SQVTM, CDR2 ANQGSEA. With 4 bases clipped from V and 4 bases from J, the junction kept 17 bases outside the gene matches. The CDR3 bases are TGCAGCGTTGCCTACGCGGCAGGGGGCATGCGGGGCACTGAAGCTTTCTTT. Its translation: CSVAYAAGGMRGTEAFF.

This clone came up a few times. This CDR3 is CASSHRTGTDFISGYTF. The CDR3 coding sequence is TGCGCCAGCAGCCATCGTACCGGGACAGATTTTATTTCGGGCTACACCTTC. This chain links TRBV4-3 with TRBJ1-2; the match to TRBD1 covers 7 bases. From germline, CDR1 is LGHNA and CDR2 YSLEER. V lost 3 bases, J lost 8 bases, and 18 bases stayed unmatched. The CDR3 covers 17 residues.

This chain connects TRBV2 to TRBJ2-5; D not resolved. Trimming pared 1 base from V and 1 base from J, leaving 4 bases between. The length of the CDR3 is 13 residues. CDR1 is SNHLY, CDR2 FYNNEI, per germline. The CDR3 nucleotides are TGTGCCAGCAGTGAAGACAGCCAAGAGACCCAGTACTTC. It specifies CASSEDSQETQYF.

This clone was observed a handful of times. The rearrangement uses TRBV11-1 and TRBJ2-5; 7 nucleotides agree with TRBD2. V dropped 11 bases and J dropped 3; count of bases not matched to a gene: 12. CDR3 size: 14 residues. From germline, CDR1 is SGHAT and CDR2 FQDESV (reference sequence). The CDR3 region is CAVQAPGLEETQYF. The CDR3 DNA sequence: TGTGCCGTCCAAGCCCCCGGACTAGAAGAGACCCAGTACTTC.

This chain connects TRBV5-4 to TRBJ1-2; 7 bases map to TRBD1. V lost 1 base, J lost 6 bases, and 6 bases stayed unmatched. This CDR3 is built from 14 residues. Germline V gives CDR1 SGHNT, CDR2 YYREEE (reference sequence). The CDR3 loop reads CASSLQTGTHGYTF. The CDR3 DNA follows: TGTGCCAGCAGCTTGCAGACAGGGACACATGGCTACACCTTC.

V is TRBV9 and J is TRBJ1-2; 8 bases map to TRBD1. V lost 4 bases and J lost 5; bases outside the gene matches: 7. Germline V gene data show CDR1 as SGDLS and CDR2 as YYNGEE. The CDR3 spans 14 residues. CDR3 sequence (DNA): TGTGCCAGCAGCACGGGACAGGTTTTGTATGGCTACACCTTC. It translates to CASSTGQVLYGYTF.

The chain uses TRBV7-2 and TRBJ2-5; D is undetermined. Trimming cost V 5 bases and J 0 bases, with 16 bases left between them. Germline CDR1 SGHTA, CDR2 FQGNSA. CDR3 length equals 16 residues. Here the CDR3 DNA reads TGTGCCAGCAGCGCGACCTTCGGAGAGTACCAAGAGACCCAGTACTTC. Encoded protein: CASSATFGEYQETQYF.

The V gene is TRBV30, the J gene TRBJ2-1; tentative D call: TRBD1 (7 bases). Trimming left V 0 bases short and J 4 bases short, with 13 bases between. Germline values: CDR1 GTSNPN, CDR2 SVGIG (reference sequence). CDR3 length: 15 residues. The CDR3: CAWSVEGQPYNEQFF. CDR3 nucleotides: TGTGCCTGGAGTGTGGAGGGACAGCCATACAATGAGCAGTTCTTC.

Regarding this clone: Germline and junction disagree at one end, which may indicate a read error. This sequence joins TRBV6-2 or TRBV6-3 and TRBJ1-1, with D tentatively TRBD1 (6 bases). Germline lookup yields CDR1 MNHEY and CDR2 SVGEGT. The CDR3 runs 15 residues. The CDR3, as DNA: TGTGCCAGCACTTACCGGGGGGCCTTAAACACTGAAGCTTTCTTT. Translation gives CASTYRGALNTEAFF.